The clone carrying this T cell receptor (beta chain) has at least ten counts. TCRdb fed the 5' RACE reads into MiXCR, producing one record per CDR3 protein. The sample includes approximately 68,000 distinct CDR3 sequences, roughly 4.8% of them seen just once. This sample was taken from a study of neurological immune-mediated disorders. Germline assignment: CDR1 SQVTM and CDR2 ANQGSEA. With V trimmed by 2 bases and J by 8 bases, 8 bases remained unmatched. CDR3 length: 13 amino acids. The sample consisted of PBMCs. The clonotype originates from a woman in her 70s with multiple sclerosis. The rearrangement links TRBV29-1 to TRBJ2-5; the match to TRBD1 covers 7 bases. The CDR3 DNA reads as TGCAGCGTTGAATCCGGGACAGAAGTAACCCAGTACTTC. This sequence encodes CSVESGTEVTQYF.